This T cell receptor beta chain derives from a study of type 1 and type 2 diabetes patients. Overall study: T cells were magnetically sorted from PBMCs as CD4+ or CD8+ subsets. Sequencing for the whole study yielded about 18 million paired-end reads.

In germline, CDR1 is SGHRS, CDR2 YFSETQ. The CDR3 loop spans 16 amino acids. To note about this clonotype: Germline and junction disagree at one end, which may indicate a read error.

The PCR template was genomic DNA. Amplification of the beta chain CDR3 used 30 forward and 13 reverse multiplex primers. TCRdb processed the multiplex PCR reads anew with MiXCR; each CDR3 protein has one entry. This sample has fewer than 300,000 distinct CDR3 sequences, with roughly 44% found just once. All diabetic donors were classified as either type 1 or type 2 diabetes. No donor had another autoimmune disease or recent infection within four weeks. The rearrangement joins TRBV5-1 to TRBJ2-5; possibly TRBD1 for D (5 bases). The sample comprised peripheral blood mononuclear cells (PBMCs). The receptor comes from a man aged 18 to 30 with type 2 diabetes. The CDR3 coding sequence is TGCGCCAGCAGCTTGGAAGGACACGCACCCCAAGAGACCCAGCACTTC. Protein: CASSLEGHAPQETQHF.